Each of the 31 T cell receptor beta chains below was sequenced from the same sample in a study of control samples from healthy donors and cancer patients. The assay was immunoSEQ multiplex PCR, and TCRdb's table has in-frame clones only and misses some. This sample yields under 300,000 clones, of which 82% are seen a single time; about an eighth belongs to the top ten. The sample consisted of PBMCs. All receptors come from an older woman with lung cancer.

The chain has TRBV9 and TRBJ1-1, with D unresolved. The CDR3 consists of 15 residues. V was shortened by 1 base and J by 0 bases, with 10 bases between the two germline ends. Germline-derived CDR1 and CDR2 are SGDLS and YYNGEE. The CDR3 nucleotides are TGTGCCAGCAGCGTATCCGCGGCCATGAACACTGAAGCTTTCTTT. Residues: CASSVSAAMNTEAFF.

The chain employs TRBV27 and TRBJ2-7; perhaps TRBD1 as D (5 bases). This CDR3 contains 13 residues. V lost 3 bases to trimming and J lost 5 bases, with 11 bases between them. CDR1 and CDR2 (germline): MNHEY, SMNVEV (reference sequence). CDR3 nucleotides: TGTGCCAGCAGTTTGTCAGGGAACCACGAGCAGTACTTC. Translating it yields CASSLSGNHEQYF.

The chain carries TRBV7-2 and TRBJ2-5; 8 bases line up with TRBD2. The J segment lost 4 bases and the V segment lost 3 bases, leaving 4 bases of the junction unmatched. CDR1 is SGHTA, CDR2 FQGNSA, per germline. The CDR3 consists of 14 residues. The CDR3 bases are TGTGCCAGCAGCTTCGGGGGGGGGAGAGAGACCCAGTACTTC. Its translation is CASSFGGGRETQYF.

V gene TRBV11-2 combines with J gene TRBJ1-2; TRBD1 aligns across 7 bases. Per the germline V gene, CDR1 is SGHAT and CDR2 is FQNNGV. The CDR3 covers 15 residues. V was clipped by 5 bases and J by 8 bases; unmatched bases: 14. The CDR3 protein is CASSRYTGVGGGYTF. The DNA of the CDR3 is TGTGCCAGCAGCCGATATACAGGGGTTGGTGGAGGCTACACCTTC.

The rearrangement links TRBV19 to TRBJ2-6, with D possibly TRBD2 on 6 matching bases. The V gene's germline CDR1 is LNHDA and CDR2 SQIVND (reference sequence). The CDR3 length is 14 residues. CDR3 sequence: CATAGNSGANVLTF. CDR3 nucleotides: TGTGCAACGGCGGGAAACTCTGGGGCCAACGTCCTGACTTTC.

This clone was seen a few times. The chain links TRBV9 to TRBJ2-5; 7 bases line up with TRBD1. The V and J ends lost 4 bases and 1 base, in that order; junction bases with no gene match: 7. Germline V lookup: CDR1 SGDLS, CDR2 YYNGEE. The CDR3 spans 15 residues. The CDR3 sequence: CASSPAGTAQETQYF. As DNA, the CDR3 is TGTGCCAGCAGCCCCGCCGGGACAGCCCAAGAGACCCAGTACTTC.

This chain joins TRBV11-2 and TRBJ2-7, with D perhaps matching TRBD1 (6 bases). The germline V gene has CDR1 SGHAT and CDR2 FQNNGV. Trimming took 4 bases from V and 3 from J, leaving 13 bases between them. CDR3 size: 14 residues. In nucleotides, the CDR3 is TGTGCCAGCAGCTCTCTACAGGGCCTCTACGAGCAGTACTTC. Encoded protein: CASSSLQGLYEQYF.

Concerning this clone: One end of the junction varies from germline; a read error may be responsible. The V gene is TRBV27, the J gene TRBJ2-2; 12 nucleotides match TRBD2. Germline assignment: CDR1 MNHEY and CDR2 SMNVEV (reference sequence). The CDR3 is made up of 20 amino acids. The CDR3 sequence is CARSPKGGLLAGGPTGELFF. CDR3 coding DNA: TGTGCCCGCAGTCCGAAGGGGGGATTACTAGCGGGGGGACCCACCGGGGAGCTGTTTTTT.

This chain uses TRBV27 with TRBJ1-6; D gene ambiguous. Germline loops: CDR1 MNHEY, CDR2 SMNVEV (reference sequence). The germline V and J ends were trimmed by 3 bases and 7 bases, with 7 bases remaining between them. This CDR3 comprises 13 residues. The CDR3 DNA reads TGTGCCAGCAGTTTTGTGTGGAATTCACCCCTCCACTTT. It yields the protein CASSFVWNSPLHF.

The rearrangement links TRBV7-8 to TRBJ2-5; D is perhaps TRBD2 (5 bases). V lost 1 base and J lost 2, with 11 bases in between. The CDR3 contains 15 residues. CDR1 and CDR2 from the germline V gene are SGHVS and FQNEAQ. CDR3: CASSLDAGEQETQYF. The CDR3 DNA sequence: TGTGCCAGCAGCTTAGACGCTGGGGAGCAAGAGACCCAGTACTTC.

Here the CDR3 reads CASSLQMGMNTEAFF. The CDR3 coding sequence is TGCGCCAGCAGCTTGCAGATGGGCATGAACACTGAAGCTTTCTTT. The chain has TRBV5-1 and TRBJ1-1; D not certain. The CDR3 is 15 amino acids. V shed 1 base and J shed 0 bases, with 10 bases lying between them. The germline V gene has CDR1 SGHRS and CDR2 YFSETQ.

The chain combines TRBV6-2 or TRBV6-3 with TRBJ2-7; unclear D gene. There are 17 residues in the CDR3. Germline assignment: CDR1 MNHEY and CDR2 SVGEGT. Trimming left V 6 bases short and J 2 bases short, with 23 bases between. The CDR3 DNA is TGTGCCAGCAGCCTCGGGTTTTTTGGTGTGGGGACCTACGAGCAGTACTTC. Its translation: CASSLGFFGVGTYEQYF.

This chain connects TRBV15 to TRBJ2-3; 7 bases are shared with TRBD2. The CDR3 runs 15 residues. The junction had 11 bases not matched to a gene; V was cut back by 5 bases and J by 6 bases. The germline CDR1 and CDR2 sequences are LNHNV and YYDKDF (reference sequence). CDR3 DNA: TGTGCCACCAGCGGGGACCTAGCGGTCGGCGATACGCAGTATTTT. Residues: CATSGDLAVGDTQYF.

V usage is TRBV5-1 and J usage is TRBJ2-5, with D maybe TRBD2 (7 bases). The V and J ends lost 4 bases and 2 bases respectively, with 12 bases between them. This CDR3 spans 14 amino acids. CDR1 SGHRS and CDR2 YFSETQ come from the germline V gene. The CDR3 DNA reads as TGCGCCAGCAGCACGGGGGGCAGTCAAGAGACCCAGTACTTC. This codes for CASSTGGSQETQYF.

The CDR3 reads CASSSSSGPSTDTQYF. In DNA, the CDR3 is TGTGCCAGCAGCTCCTCGAGCGGGCCCAGCACAGATACGCAGTATTTT. The V and J genes are TRBV5-6 and TRBJ2-3, with a possible D match to TRBD2 (6 bases). Germline lookup yields CDR1 SGHDT and CDR2 YYEEEE. Trimming took 3 bases from V and 0 from J, leaving 14 bases between them. This CDR3 has 16 amino acids.

V gene TRBV5-4 combines with J gene TRBJ2-7, with D hard to call. This CDR3 has 16 amino acids. The germline V gene encodes CDR1 SGHNT and CDR2 YYREEE (reference sequence). Trimming removed 0 bases at V and 0 bases at J, with 13 bases between. CDR3 sequence (DNA): TGTGCCAGCAGCTTGGGATCGACGAGGAGCTCCTACGAGCAGTACTTC. It is translated as CASSLGSTRSSYEQYF.

This clone appeared a single time. The rearrangement links TRBV18 to TRBJ1-2, with 9 positions matching TRBD1. CDR3 length equals 15 residues. The trim removed 6 bases at V and 3 bases at J, leaving 8 bases unmatched. Germline CDR1 KGHSH, CDR2 LQKENI. This CDR3 is CASSEGQGGHYGYTF. The CDR3 DNA is TGTGCCAGCTCGGAGGGACAGGGCGGTCACTATGGCTACACCTTC.

The chain is built from TRBV5-1 and TRBJ2-1, with D possibly TRBD1 on 6 matching bases. The CDR3 is 14 residues long. Germline-derived CDR1 and CDR2 are SGHRS and YFSETQ. Trimming left V 0 bases short and J 7 bases short, with 11 bases between. CDR3 in amino acids: CASSLGRGRNEQFF. CDR3 nucleotide sequence: TGCGCCAGCAGCTTGGGCAGGGGTAGAAATGAGCAGTTCTTC.

The DNA of the CDR3 is TGTGCCAGCTCTCCCCGCATCGCGGCGTACAATGAGCAGTTCTTC. Translated, it gives CASSPRIAAYNEQFF. The chain joins TRBV18 to TRBJ2-1, with D uncertain. The CDR3 consists of 15 residues. Trimming left V 6 bases short and J 4 bases short, with 16 bases between. The V gene's germline CDR1 is KGHSH and CDR2 LQKENI.

The chain uses TRBV6-5 and TRBJ1-2, with 10 bases lining up with TRBD1. This CDR3 contains 13 residues. The germline V gene has CDR1 MNHEY and CDR2 SVGAGI. V trimming: 5 bases; J trimming: 8 bases; junction bases outside the gene matches: 5. The CDR3 DNA sequence: TGTGCCAGCAGTCAGGGGACAGGGGTAGGCTACACCTTC. Protein product: CASSQGTGVGYTF.

This chain joins TRBV5-1 and TRBJ1-3; D unresolved. V was shortened by 10 bases and J by 4 bases, with 9 bases between the two germline ends. This CDR3 region has 11 residues. Germline V lookup: CDR1 SGHRS, CDR2 YFSETQ. In DNA, the CDR3 is TGCGCCCCGAATACCGGAAACACCATATATTTT. It specifies CAPNTGNTIYF.

The V gene is TRBV28, the J gene TRBJ2-7, with TRBD1 matching 9 bases. Germline trimming cut 5 bases from V and 3 bases from J; bases unmatched to any gene: 14. The CDR3 contains 17 residues. CDR1 and CDR2 (germline): MDHEN, SYDVKM. CDR3 region: CASSPGQGNSLLYEQYF. For the CDR3, the DNA is TGTGCCAGCAGTCCAGGACAGGGGAACTCTTTACTCTACGAGCAGTACTTC.

The chain recombines TRBV5-1 with TRBJ1-1; TRBD1 might be the D (6 bases). The CDR3 covers 12 residues. The ends were cut back, 2 bases at V and 5 bases at J, with 7 bases in the middle. From germline, CDR1 is SGHRS and CDR2 YFSETQ. CDR3 DNA sequence: TGCGCCAGCAGCTTTAGGGGGACTGAAGCTTTCTTT. This encodes CASSFRGTEAFF.

This clone was recorded a few times. V gene TRBV9 combines with J gene TRBJ2-7; D is possibly TRBD2 (6 bases). CDR3 length equals 18 residues. The germline V and J ends were trimmed by 0 bases and 3 bases, with 22 bases remaining between them. Germline V gene data show CDR1 as SGDLS and CDR2 as YYNGEE. The CDR3 DNA follows: TGTGCCAGCAGCGTAGTGGGGTATTTTAGGGGAGGTAGCTACGAGCAGTACTTC. It codes for CASSVVGYFRGGSYEQYF.

This chain links TRBV5-1 with TRBJ2-2, with 7 bases that match TRBD1. Germline-derived CDR1 and CDR2 are SGHRS and YFSETQ. The CDR3 runs 15 residues. The ends lost 4 bases at V and 0 bases at J; junction bases unmatched: 3. CDR3 protein: CASSRDSTNTGELFF. The DNA for the CDR3 is TGCGCCAGCAGCCGGGACAGTACGAACACCGGGGAGCTGTTTTTT.

V is TRBV7-2 and J is TRBJ2-7, with 7 bases lining up with TRBD2. V lost 2 bases to trimming and J lost 2 bases; unmatched junction nucleotides: 6. CDR1 and CDR2 from the germline V gene are SGHTA and FQGNSA. This CDR3 is 15 amino acids long. Written as DNA, the CDR3 is TGTGCCAGCAGCTTATTTGGCGGGGGTGCCTACGAGCAGTACTTC. Protein sequence: CASSLFGGGAYEQYF.

The J gene is TRBJ1-5, the V gene TRBV5-1; 8 bases are shared with TRBD1. The germline gives CDR1 SGHRS, CDR2 YFSETQ. CDR3 size: 14 residues. V gave up 3 bases and J gave up 6 bases; unmatched junction bases: 5. CDR3 in DNA: TGCGCCAGCAGCTCCGGACAGGGAACTCAGCCCCAGCATTTT. This sequence encodes CASSSGQGTQPQHF.

The chain employs TRBV5-1 and TRBJ1-1; D uncertain. The CDR3 spans 15 residues. The germline V gene has CDR1 SGHRS and CDR2 YFSETQ. V lost 6 bases to trimming and J lost 5 bases, with 20 bases between them. The CDR3 nucleotides are TGCGCCAGCAACCTTGGCGGCAGGAGGGATACTGAAGCTTTCTTT. Encoded protein: CASNLGGRRDTEAFF.

The CDR3 protein is CASSTQACNEQFF. CDR3 DNA: TGTGCCAGTAGTACCCAGGCCTGCAATGAGCAGTTCTTC. The V call is TRBV19, the J call TRBJ2-1; D call uncertain. In germline, CDR1 is LNHDA, CDR2 SQIVND (reference sequence). This CDR3 comprises 13 residues. V lost 4 bases, J lost 6 bases, and 10 bases lay in between.

The V gene is TRBV30, the J gene TRBJ1-1; D is possibly TRBD1 (5 bases). Germline V CDR1 and CDR2: GTSNPN, SVGIG (reference sequence). V lost 0 bases and J 7 bases, leaving 12 bases between the germline ends. CDR3 length: 13 amino acids. The CDR3 region is CAWSVPGHIEAFF. CDR3 DNA sequence: TGTGCCTGGAGTGTTCCCGGACACATTGAAGCTTTCTTT.

The chain uses TRBV27 and TRBJ1-1; 7 positions agree with TRBD1. The CDR3 has 13 amino acids. CDR1 is MNHEY, CDR2 SMNVEV, per germline (reference sequence). V lost 8 bases and J lost 1; bases outside the gene matches: 4. The CDR3 region is CASLRQGNTEAFF. The DNA for the CDR3 is TGTGCCAGCCTGCGACAGGGGAACACTGAAGCTTTCTTT.